This entry features one T cell receptor beta chain sequence. Its antigen remains unknown. This sample is drawn from a study of cytomegalovirus exposure and HLA in healthy donors. As for the study in general: Within the Caucasian-associated ancestry cluster were around 80% of the approximately 400 genotyped donors. Study-wide points: Several of the most significant clusters were apparently associated with common viral pathogens in a later analysis.

Germline CDR1 is SGHDN and CDR2 is FVKESK. The CDR3 is 14 amino acids. Trimming stripped 6 bases from V and 3 bases from J, with 14 bases between. The PCR had 60 Vbeta and 13 Jbeta primers. Assay used: immunoSEQ multiplex PCR; TCRdb lists only in-frame clones, some missing. The data show 150,000 to 200,000 clones, about 80% seen once. The source material was PBMCs. The genes are TRBV14 and TRBJ1-2; D ambiguous. This clonotype originated in a man aged 45-65 years in good health and CMV-seropositive. The CDR3 bases are TGTGCCAGCAGGCGGATGGAGGCAGACTATGGCTACACCTTC. This gives the protein CASRRMEADYGYTF.